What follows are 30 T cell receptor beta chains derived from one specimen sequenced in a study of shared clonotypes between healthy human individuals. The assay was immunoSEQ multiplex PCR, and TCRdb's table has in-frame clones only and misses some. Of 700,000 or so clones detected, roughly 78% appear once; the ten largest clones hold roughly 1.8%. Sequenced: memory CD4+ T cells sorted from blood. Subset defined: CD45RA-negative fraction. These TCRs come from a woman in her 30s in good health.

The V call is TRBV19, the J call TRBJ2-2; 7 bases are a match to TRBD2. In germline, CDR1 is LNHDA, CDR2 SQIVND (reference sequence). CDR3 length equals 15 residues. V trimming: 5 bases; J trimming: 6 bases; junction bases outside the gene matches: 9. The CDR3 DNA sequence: TGTGCCAGTAGTTTCCTTGCGGGAGTCCCCGGGGAGCTGTTTTTT. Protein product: CASSFLAGVPGELFF.

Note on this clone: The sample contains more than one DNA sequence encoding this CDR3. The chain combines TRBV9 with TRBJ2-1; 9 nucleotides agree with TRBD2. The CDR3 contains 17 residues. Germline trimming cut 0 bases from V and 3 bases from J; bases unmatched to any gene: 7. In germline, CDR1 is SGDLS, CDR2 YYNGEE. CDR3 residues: CASSVEGLAGNYNEQFF. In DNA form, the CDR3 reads TGTGCCAGCAGCGTAGAGGGGCTAGCGGGAAACTACAATGAGCAGTTCTTC. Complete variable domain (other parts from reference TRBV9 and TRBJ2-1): DSGVTQTPKHLITATGQRVTLRCSPRSGDLSVYWYQQSLDQGLQFLIQYYNGEERAKGNILERFSAQQFPDLHSELNLSSLELGDSALYFCASSVEGLAGNYNEQFFGPGTRLTVL.

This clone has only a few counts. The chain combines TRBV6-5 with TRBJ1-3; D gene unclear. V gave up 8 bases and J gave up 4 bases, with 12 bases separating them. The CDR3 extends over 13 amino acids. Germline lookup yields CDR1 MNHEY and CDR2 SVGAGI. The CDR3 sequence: CASSLGSGNTIYF. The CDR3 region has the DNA TGTGCCAGCTCCTTGGGGTCAGGAAACACCATATATTTT.

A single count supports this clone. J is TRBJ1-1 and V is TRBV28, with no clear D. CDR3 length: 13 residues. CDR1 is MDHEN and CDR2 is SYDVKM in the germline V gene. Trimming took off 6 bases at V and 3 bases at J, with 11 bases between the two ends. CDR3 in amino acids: CASSPDTHTEAFF. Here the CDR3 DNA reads TGTGCCAGCAGCCCCGACACCCACACTGAAGCTTTCTTT.

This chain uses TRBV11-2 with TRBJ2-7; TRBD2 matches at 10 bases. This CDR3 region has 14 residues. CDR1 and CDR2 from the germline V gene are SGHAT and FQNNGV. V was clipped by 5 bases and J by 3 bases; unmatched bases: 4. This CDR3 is CASSAWTSGYEQYF. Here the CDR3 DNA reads TGTGCCAGCAGCGCGTGGACTAGCGGCTACGAGCAGTACTTC.

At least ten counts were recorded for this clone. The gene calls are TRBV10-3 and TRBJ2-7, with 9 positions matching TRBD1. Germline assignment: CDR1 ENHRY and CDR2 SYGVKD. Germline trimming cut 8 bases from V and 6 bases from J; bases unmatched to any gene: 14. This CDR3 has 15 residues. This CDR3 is CAIHPSGQGRSEQYF. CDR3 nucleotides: TGTGCCATCCACCCCTCGGGACAGGGTCGTAGCGAGCAGTACTTC.

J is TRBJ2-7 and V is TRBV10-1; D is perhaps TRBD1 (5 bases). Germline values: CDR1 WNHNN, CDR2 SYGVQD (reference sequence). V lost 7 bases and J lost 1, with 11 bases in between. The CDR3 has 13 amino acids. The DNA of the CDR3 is TGCGCCAGCATCCCAGGGTGGTCCTACGAGCAGTACTTC. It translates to CASIPGWSYEQYF.

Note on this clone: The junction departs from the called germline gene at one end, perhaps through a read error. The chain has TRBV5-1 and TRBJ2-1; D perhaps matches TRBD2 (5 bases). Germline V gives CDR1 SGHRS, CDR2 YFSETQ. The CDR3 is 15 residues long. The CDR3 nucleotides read TGCGCCAGCAGTTTGGACTTCGTCATGTACAATGAGCAGTTCTTC. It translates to CASSLDFVMYNEQFF.

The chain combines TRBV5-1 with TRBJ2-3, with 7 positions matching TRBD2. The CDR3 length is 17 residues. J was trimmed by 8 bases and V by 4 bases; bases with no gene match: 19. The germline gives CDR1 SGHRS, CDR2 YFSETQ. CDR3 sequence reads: CASSEGRGLDLPTTQYF. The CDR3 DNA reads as TGCGCCAGCAGCGAGGGGCGAGGACTAGACCTCCCCACTACGCAGTATTTT.

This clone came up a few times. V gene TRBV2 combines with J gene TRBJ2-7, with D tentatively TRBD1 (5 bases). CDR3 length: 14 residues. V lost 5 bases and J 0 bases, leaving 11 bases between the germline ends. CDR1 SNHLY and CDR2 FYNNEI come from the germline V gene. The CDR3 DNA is TGTGCCAGCAGTAGCGACAGCTACTCCTACGAGCAGTACTTC. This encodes CASSSDSYSYEQYF.

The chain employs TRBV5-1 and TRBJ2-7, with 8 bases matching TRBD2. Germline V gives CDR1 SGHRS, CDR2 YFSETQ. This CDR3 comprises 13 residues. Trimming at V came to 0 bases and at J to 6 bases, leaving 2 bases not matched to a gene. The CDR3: CASSLGLAREQYF. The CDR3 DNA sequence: TGCGCCAGCAGCTTGGGACTAGCGCGCGAGCAGTACTTC.

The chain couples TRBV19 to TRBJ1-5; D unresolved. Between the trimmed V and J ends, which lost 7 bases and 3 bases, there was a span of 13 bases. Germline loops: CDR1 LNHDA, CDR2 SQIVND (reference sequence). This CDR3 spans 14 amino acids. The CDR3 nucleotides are TGTGCCAGTAACGTGGGGTTCCCCAATCAGCCCCAGCATTTT. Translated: CASNVGFPNQPQHF. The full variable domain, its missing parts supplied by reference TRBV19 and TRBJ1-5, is DGGITQSPKYLFRKEGQNVTLSCEQNLNHDAMYWYRQDPGQGLRLIYYSQIVNDFQKGDIAEGYSVSREKKESFPLTVTSAQKNPTAFYLCASNVGFPNQPQHFGDGTRLSIL.

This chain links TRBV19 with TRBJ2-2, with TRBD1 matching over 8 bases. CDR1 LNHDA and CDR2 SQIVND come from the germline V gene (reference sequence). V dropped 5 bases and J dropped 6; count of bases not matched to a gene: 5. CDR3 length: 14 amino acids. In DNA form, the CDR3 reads TGTGCCAGTAGTGTCCAGACAGGGGCCGGGGAGCTGTTTTTT. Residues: CASSVQTGAGELFF.

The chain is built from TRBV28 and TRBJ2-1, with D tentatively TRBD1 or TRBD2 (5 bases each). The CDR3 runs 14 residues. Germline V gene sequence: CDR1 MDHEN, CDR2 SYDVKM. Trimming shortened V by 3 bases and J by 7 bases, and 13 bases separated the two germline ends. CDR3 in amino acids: CASSFVFEGNEQFF. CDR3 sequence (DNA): TGTGCCAGCAGTTTTGTTTTCGAGGGGAATGAGCAGTTCTTC. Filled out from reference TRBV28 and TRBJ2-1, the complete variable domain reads DVKVTQSSRYLVKRTGEKVFLECVQDMDHENMFWYRQDPGLGLRLIYFSYDVKMKEKGDIPEGYSVSREKKERFSLILESASTNQTSMYLCASSFVFEGNEQFFGPGTRLTVL.

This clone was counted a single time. CDR3: CASSLMGETQYF. CDR3 bases: TGTGCCAGCAGCTTAATGGGGGAGACCCAGTACTTC. The rearrangement joins TRBV7-2 to TRBJ2-5; D uncertain. This CDR3 spans 12 amino acids. Germline-derived CDR1 and CDR2 are SGHTA and FQGNSA. V was trimmed by 2 bases and J by 5 bases, leaving 6 bases between them.

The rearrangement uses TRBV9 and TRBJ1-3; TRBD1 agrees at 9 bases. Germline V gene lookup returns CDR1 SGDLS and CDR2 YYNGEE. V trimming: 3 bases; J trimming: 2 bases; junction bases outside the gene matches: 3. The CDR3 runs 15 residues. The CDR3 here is CASSAGTGTGNTIYF. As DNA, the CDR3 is TGTGCCAGCAGCGCGGGGACAGGGACTGGAAACACCATATATTTT.

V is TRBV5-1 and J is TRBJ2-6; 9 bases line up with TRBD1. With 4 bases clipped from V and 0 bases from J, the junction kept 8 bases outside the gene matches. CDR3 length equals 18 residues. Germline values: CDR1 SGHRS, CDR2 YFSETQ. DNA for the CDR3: TGCGCCAGCAGCAGGGGACAGGGATCCAACTCTGGGGCCAACGTCCTGACTTTC. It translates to CASSRGQGSNSGANVLTF.

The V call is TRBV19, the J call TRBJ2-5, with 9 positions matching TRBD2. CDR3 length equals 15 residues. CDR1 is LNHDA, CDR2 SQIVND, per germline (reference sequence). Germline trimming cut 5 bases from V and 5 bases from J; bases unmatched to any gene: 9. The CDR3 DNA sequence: TGTGCCAGTAGTGGAGCGGGAGGATCTTTGGAGACCCAGTACTTC. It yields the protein CASSGAGGSLETQYF.

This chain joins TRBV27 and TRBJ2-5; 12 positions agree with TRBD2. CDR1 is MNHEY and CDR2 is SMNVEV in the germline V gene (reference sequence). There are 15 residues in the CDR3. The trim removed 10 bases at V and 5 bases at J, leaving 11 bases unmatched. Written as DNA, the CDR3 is TGTGCCACCAAACTCGGACTAGCGGGGAGGGAGACCCAGTACTTC. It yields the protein CATKLGLAGRETQYF.

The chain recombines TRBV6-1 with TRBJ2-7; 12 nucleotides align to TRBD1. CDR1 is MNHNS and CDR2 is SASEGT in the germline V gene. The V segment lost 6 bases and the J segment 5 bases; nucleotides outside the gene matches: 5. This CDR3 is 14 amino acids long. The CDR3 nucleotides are TGTGCCAGCAGAGCCGGGACAGGGGGCCACGAGCAGTACTTC. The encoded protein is CASRAGTGGHEQYF.

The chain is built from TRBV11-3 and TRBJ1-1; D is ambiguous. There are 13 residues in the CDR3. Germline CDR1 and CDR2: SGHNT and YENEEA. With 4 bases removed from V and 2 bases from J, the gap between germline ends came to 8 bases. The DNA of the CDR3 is TGTGCCAGCAGCTCACGGGCTAACACTGAAGCTTTCTTT. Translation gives CASSSRANTEAFF.

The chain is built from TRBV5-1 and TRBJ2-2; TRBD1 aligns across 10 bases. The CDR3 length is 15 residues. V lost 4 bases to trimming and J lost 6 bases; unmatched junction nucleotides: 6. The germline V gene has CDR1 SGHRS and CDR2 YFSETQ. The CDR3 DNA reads TGCGCCAGCAGCATAGCCGGGACAGGGGCCGGGGAGCTGTTTTTT. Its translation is CASSIAGTGAGELFF.

This CDR3 reads CASSSPGGGRVRSYEQYF. The CDR3 DNA follows: TGTGCCAGCAGCTCCCCGGGGGGCGGCAGGGTAAGGTCCTACGAGCAGTACTTC. The gene calls are TRBV7-2 and TRBJ2-7; possibly TRBD2 for D (7 bases). This CDR3 region has 18 residues. The ends were cut back, 4 bases at V and 1 base at J, with 23 bases in the middle. CDR1 is SGHTA and CDR2 is FQGNSA in the germline V gene. The complete variable domain, with remaining parts taken from reference TRBV7-2 and TRBJ2-7, reads GAGVSQSPSNKVTEKGKDVELRCDPISGHTALYWYRQSLGQGLEFLIYFQGNSAPDKSGLPSDRFSAERTGGSVSTLTIQRTQQEDSAVYLCASSSPGGGRVRSYEQYFGPGTRLTVT.

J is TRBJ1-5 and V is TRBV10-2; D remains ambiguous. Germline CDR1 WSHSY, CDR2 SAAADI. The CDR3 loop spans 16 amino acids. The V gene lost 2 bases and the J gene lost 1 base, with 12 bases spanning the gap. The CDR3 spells CASSEVGSNSNQPQHF. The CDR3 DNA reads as TGCGCCAGCAGTGAGGTCGGGTCCAACAGCAATCAGCCCCAGCATTTT.

The CDR3 is CASSELYNQETQYF. CDR3 bases: TGCGCCAGCAGTGAGCTGTACAACCAAGAGACCCAGTACTTC. The chain has TRBV10-1 and TRBJ2-5, with unresolved D. Germline CDR1 is WNHNN and CDR2 is SYGVQD (reference sequence). This CDR3 has 14 amino acids. Trimming pared 2 bases from V and 0 bases from J, leaving 7 bases between.

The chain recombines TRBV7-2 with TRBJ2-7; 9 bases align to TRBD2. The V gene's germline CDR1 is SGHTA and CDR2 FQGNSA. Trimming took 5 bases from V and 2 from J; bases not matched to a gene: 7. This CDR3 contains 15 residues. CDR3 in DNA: TGTGCCAGCAGCACATATAGCGGGGGTACCTACGAGCAGTACTTC. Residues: CASSTYSGGTYEQYF. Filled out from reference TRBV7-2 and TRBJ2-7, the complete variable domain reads GAGVSQSPSNKVTEKGKDVELRCDPISGHTALYWYRQSLGQGLEFLIYFQGNSAPDKSGLPSDRFSAERTGGSVSTLTIQRTQQEDSAVYLCASSTYSGGTYEQYFGPGTRLTVT.

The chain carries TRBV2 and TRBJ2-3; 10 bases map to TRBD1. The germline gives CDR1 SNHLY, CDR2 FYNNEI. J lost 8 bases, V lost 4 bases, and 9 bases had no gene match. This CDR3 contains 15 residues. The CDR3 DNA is TGTGCCAGCAGTGCAGGGACAGGGGCCCAAACTACGCAGTATTTT. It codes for CASSAGTGAQTTQYF.

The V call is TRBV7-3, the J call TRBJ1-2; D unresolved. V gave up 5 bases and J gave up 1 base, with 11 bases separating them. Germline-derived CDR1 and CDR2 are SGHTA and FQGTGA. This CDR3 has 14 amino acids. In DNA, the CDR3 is TGTGCCAGCAGCCCCAAAGCTGGTAACTATGGCTACACCTTC. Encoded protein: CASSPKAGNYGYTF.

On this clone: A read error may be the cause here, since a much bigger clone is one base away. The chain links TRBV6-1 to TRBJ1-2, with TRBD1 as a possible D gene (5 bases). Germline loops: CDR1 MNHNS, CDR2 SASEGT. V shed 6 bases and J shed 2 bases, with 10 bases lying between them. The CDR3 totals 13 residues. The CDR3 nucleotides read TGTGCCAGCAGCCCGGGACCGAACTATGGCTACACCTTC. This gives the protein CASSPGPNYGYTF.

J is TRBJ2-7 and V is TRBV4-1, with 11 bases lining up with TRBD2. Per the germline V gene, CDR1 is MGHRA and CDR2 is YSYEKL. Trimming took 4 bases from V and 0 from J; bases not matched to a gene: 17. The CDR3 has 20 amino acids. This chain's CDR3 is CASSRPKAGLAVQSSYEQYF. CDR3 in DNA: TGCGCCAGCAGCCGCCCTAAGGCGGGACTAGCGGTTCAGAGCTCCTACGAGCAGTACTTC.